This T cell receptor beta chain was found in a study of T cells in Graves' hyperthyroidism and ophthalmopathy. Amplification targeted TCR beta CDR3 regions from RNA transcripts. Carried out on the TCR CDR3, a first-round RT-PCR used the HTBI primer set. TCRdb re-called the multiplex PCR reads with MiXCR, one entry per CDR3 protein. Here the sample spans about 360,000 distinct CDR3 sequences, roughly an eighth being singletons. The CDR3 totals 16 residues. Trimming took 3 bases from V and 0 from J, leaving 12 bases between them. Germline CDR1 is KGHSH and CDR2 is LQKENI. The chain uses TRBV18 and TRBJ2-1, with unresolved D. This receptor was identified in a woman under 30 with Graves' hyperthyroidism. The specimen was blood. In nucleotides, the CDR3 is TGTGCCAGCTCACCGAGACGGCAGAGCTCCTACAATGAGCAGTTCTTC. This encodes CASSPRRQSSYNEQFF.